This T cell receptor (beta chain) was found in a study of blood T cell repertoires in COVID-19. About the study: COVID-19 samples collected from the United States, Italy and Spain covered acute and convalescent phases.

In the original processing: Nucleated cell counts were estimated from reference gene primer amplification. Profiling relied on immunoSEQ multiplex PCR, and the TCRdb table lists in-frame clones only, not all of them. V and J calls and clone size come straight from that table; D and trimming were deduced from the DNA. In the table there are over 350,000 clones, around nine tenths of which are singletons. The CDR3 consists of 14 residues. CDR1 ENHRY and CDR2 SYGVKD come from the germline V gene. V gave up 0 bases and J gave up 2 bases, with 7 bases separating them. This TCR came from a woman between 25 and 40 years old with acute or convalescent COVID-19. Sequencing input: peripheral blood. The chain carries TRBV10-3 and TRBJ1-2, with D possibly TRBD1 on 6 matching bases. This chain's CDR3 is CAISESGQNYGYTF. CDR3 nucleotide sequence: TGTGCCATCAGTGAGTCCGGACAGAACTATGGCTACACCTTC.